This T cell receptor (beta chain) stems from a study of radiotherapy plus CTLA-4 blockade in lung cancer. Study results and limitations: How blood T cell clones changed early, along with interferon-beta, reportedly forecast response best.

In regard to this clone: What it recognizes is unknown.

Germline V gives CDR1 SEHNR, CDR2 FQNEAQ (reference sequence). V was clipped by 5 bases and J by 8 bases; unmatched bases: 10. The CDR3 extends over 14 amino acids. Sequencing used immunoSEQ multiplex PCR; TCRdb keeps in-frame clones, though not all of them. Among 40,000 to 50,000 clones, roughly 75% were seen once, and the ten largest hold approximately 9%. Sample: peripheral blood, taken from a patient treated with radiotherapy plus ipilimumab. The TCR originated in a human donor with non-small cell lung cancer who had stable disease on radiotherapy plus ipilimumab. The chain joins TRBV7-9 to TRBJ1-2, with 8 bases lining up with TRBD1. The CDR3 DNA reads as TGTGCCAGCAGCGATCCGGACAGGGCGTCGGGCTACACCTTC. Amino acid sequence: CASSDPDRASGYTF.